The 23 T cell receptor beta chains below all came from one sample that was sequenced in a study of T cells in Graves' hyperthyroidism and ophthalmopathy. TCR beta CDR3 sequences were amplified from RNA transcripts. The HTBI primer set was used in a first-round RT-PCR of the TCR CDR3. MiXCR, run by TCRdb on the multiplex PCR reads, gives a single entry per CDR3 protein. The table has around 300,000 distinct CDR3 sequences, 13% seen once. Sequencing was performed on blood. Receptor source: a woman between 25 and 40 years old with Graves' hyperthyroidism that later progressed to Graves' ophthalmopathy.

This chain links TRBV20-1 with TRBJ2-1, with D unresolved. The germline CDR1 and CDR2 sequences are DFQATT and SNEGSKA (reference sequence). The V end lost 5 bases, the J end lost 0 bases, and 14 bases lay between the germline ends. The CDR3 covers 15 residues. The CDR3, as DNA: TGCAGTGCTCGGTCGCCGTTGAGCTCCTACAATGAGCAGTTCTTC. Translation gives CSARSPLSSYNEQFF.

This clonotype was counted a few times. The chain combines TRBV4-1 with TRBJ2-2; 7 bases fit TRBD2. Unmatched junction bases numbered 10, after V lost 1 base and J lost 2 bases. The CDR3 has 18 residues. Germline values: CDR1 MGHRA, CDR2 YSYEKL. Here the CDR3 DNA reads TGCGCCAGCAGCCAAGGCTTATGGCAGCGGGATAACACCGGGGAGCTGTTTTTT. Translation gives CASSQGLWQRDNTGELFF.

At least ten counts were recorded for this clonotype. The chain has TRBV6-2 or TRBV6-3 and TRBJ2-1, with TRBD2 identical over 7 bases. J was trimmed by 4 bases and V by 6 bases; bases with no gene match: 15. Germline V lookup: CDR1 MNHEY, CDR2 SVGEGT. The CDR3 is made up of 17 amino acids. The chain's CDR3 is CASSKGSSGTTYNEQFF. The DNA for the CDR3 is TGTGCCAGCAGCAAGGGCTCTTCGGGGACTACGTACAATGAGCAGTTCTTC.

This clonotype was detected only a few times. The gene calls are TRBV9 and TRBJ2-1, with D possibly being TRBD2 (6 bases). The CDR3 is 18 amino acids. The V gene's germline CDR1 is SGDLS and CDR2 YYNGEE. Trimming stripped 0 bases from V and 1 base from J, with 17 bases between. Written as DNA, the CDR3 is TGTGCCAGCAGCGTAGTAGGTAGGGCGGGATGGTCCTACAATGAGCAGTTCTTC. It translates to CASSVVGRAGWSYNEQFF.

At least ten counts were recorded for this clonotype. The chain recombines TRBV11-2 with TRBJ2-1; no clear D gene. The CDR3 loop spans 14 amino acids. Germline CDR1 is SGHAT and CDR2 is FQNNGV. V shed 1 base and J shed 12 bases, with 16 bases lying between them. CDR3 protein: CASSLVVEELSQFF. CDR3 DNA: TGTGCCAGCAGCTTAGTCGTTGAGGAGTTGTCGCAGTTCTTC.

The chain carries TRBV5-5 and TRBJ2-3; D ambiguous. Deletions cut 1 base from V and 6 bases from J, with 9 bases between. Germline V gene sequence: CDR1 SGHKS, CDR2 YYEKEE (reference sequence). The CDR3 spans 13 residues. The CDR3 is CASSLNYGDTQYF. CDR3 DNA: TGTGCCAGCAGCTTGAATTATGGGGATACGCAGTATTTT.

In this sample, this clonotype turned up many times. V and J are TRBV7-9 and TRBJ2-1; D is tentatively TRBD1 or TRBD2 (5 bases each). The CDR3 has 13 amino acids. V was pared by 6 bases and J by 6 bases, with 12 bases between. Germline CDR1 reads SEHNR; CDR2 reads FQNEAQ (reference sequence). This CDR3 reads CASSSGTPNEQFF. CDR3 DNA: TGTGCCAGCAGTTCCGGGACCCCCAATGAGCAGTTCTTC.

The table lists this clonotype with a count of one. The chain is built from TRBV12-3 or TRBV12-4 and TRBJ1-5; D is unresolved. This CDR3 contains 10 residues. Trimming took off 4 bases at V and 9 bases at J, with 4 bases between the two ends. CDR3 in DNA: TGTGCCAGCAGTTCGGGGCCCCAGCATTTT. It encodes CASSSGPQHF.

At least ten counts were recorded for this clonotype. The chain recombines TRBV11-2 with TRBJ2-7; D might be TRBD1 (5 bases). CDR3 length: 14 residues. V shed 1 base and J shed 6 bases, with 13 bases lying between them. Per germline, CDR1 SGHAT and CDR2 FQNNGV. The CDR3 region has the DNA TGTGCCAGCAGCTTAGCGGCAGGGATGGGCGAGCAGTACTTC. It is translated as CASSLAAGMGEQYF.

The V and J genes are TRBV4-1 and TRBJ2-5, with D possibly TRBD1 on 5 matching bases. This CDR3 has 16 amino acids. Germline V CDR1 and CDR2: MGHRA, YSYEKL. Trimming shortened V by 4 bases and J by 1 base, and 16 bases separated the two germline ends. CDR3 nucleotide sequence: TGCGCCAGCAGCCCGGCTTCAGACAGTATCCAAGAGACCCAGTACTTC. The encoded protein is CASSPASDSIQETQYF.

This clonotype came up many times. CDR3 amino acids: CASRSDRDSEAFF. CDR3 nucleotides: TGTGCCAGCAGATCCGACAGGGACTCTGAAGCTTTCTTT. The rearrangement links TRBV7-9 to TRBJ1-1; TRBD1 matches 7 bases. The CDR3 is made up of 13 amino acids. J gave up 6 bases and V 6 bases, and 7 bases lay outside the gene matches. The germline CDR1 and CDR2 sequences are SEHNR and FQNEAQ (reference sequence).

This clonotype has ten or more counts. V is TRBV5-6 and J is TRBJ1-5, with a possible D match to TRBD1 (6 bases). The germline V gene encodes CDR1 SGHDT and CDR2 YYEEEE. The V and J ends lost 3 bases and 0 bases respectively, with 10 bases between them. The length of the CDR3 is 15 residues. The CDR3 is CASSSQGYSNQPQHF. CDR3 nucleotide sequence: TGTGCCAGCAGCTCACAGGGTTATAGCAATCAGCCCCAGCATTTT.

There are a few counts of this clonotype. The chain employs TRBV6-1 and TRBJ2-2; D might be TRBD2 (8 bases). The CDR3 has 18 residues. Trimming shortened V by 8 bases and J by 7 bases, and 29 bases separated the two germline ends. Germline lookup yields CDR1 MNHNS and CDR2 SASEGT. The CDR3 loop reads CASRTGTVWREVLGELFF. Written as DNA, the CDR3 is TGTGCCAGCCGAACCGGGACAGTTTGGCGGGAGGTCCTCGGGGAGCTGTTTTTT.

This clonotype has ten or more counts. This chain links TRBV28 with TRBJ2-2; D gene ambiguous. The CDR3 is 13 amino acids. Trimming left V 7 bases short and J 7 bases short, with 13 bases between. The germline gives CDR1 MDHEN, CDR2 SYDVKM. The DNA for the CDR3 is TGTGCCAGCACCACAGTGGATCGCGGGGAGCTGTTTTTT. Amino acid sequence: CASTTVDRGELFF.

The genes are TRBV4-3 and TRBJ2-6; D might be TRBD1 (5 bases). The V gene's germline CDR1 is LGHNA and CDR2 YSLEER. The V gene lost 1 base and the J gene lost 2 bases, with 21 bases spanning the gap. The length of the CDR3 is 20 residues. In DNA, the CDR3 is TGCGCCAGCAGCCAAGGAGAGGTTTGGACACAAGGAACTGGGGCCAACGTCCTGACTTTC. This sequence encodes CASSQGEVWTQGTGANVLTF.

There are many counts of this clonotype. J is TRBJ1-5 and V is TRBV5-1, with a tentative D call TRBD1 (6 bases). The CDR3 runs to 16 residues. V lost 5 bases and J lost 0, with 15 bases in between. Germline CDR1 reads SGHRS; CDR2 reads YFSETQ. The CDR3 spells CASSSVRGLSNQPQHF. The CDR3 coding sequence is TGCGCCAGCAGTTCGGTCCGGGGGCTTAGCAATCAGCCCCAGCATTTT.

The chain couples TRBV12-3 or TRBV12-4 to TRBJ2-5; 13 bases match TRBD2. The CDR3 totals 17 residues. The J segment lost 5 bases and the V segment lost 5 bases, leaving 11 bases of the junction unmatched. The CDR3 is CASSIRTSGSMVETQYF. The CDR3 region has the DNA TGTGCCAGCAGTATCCGGACTAGCGGGAGTATGGTCGAGACCCAGTACTTC.

This clonotype was found a few times. This chain joins TRBV12-3 or TRBV12-4 and TRBJ2-3, with 8 bases matching TRBD2. Trimming at V came to 1 base and at J to 8 bases, leaving 8 bases not matched to a gene. This CDR3 comprises 15 residues. Here the CDR3 reads CASSLVSGGRGTQYF. The CDR3 DNA follows: TGTGCCAGCAGTTTAGTATCGGGGGGGCGCGGTACGCAGTATTTT.

This clonotype was observed many times. The rearrangement joins TRBV6-1 to TRBJ2-7; perhaps TRBD2 as D (6 bases). Trimming cost V 3 bases and J 0 bases, with 15 bases left between them. Germline loops: CDR1 MNHNS, CDR2 SASEGT. This CDR3 comprises 16 residues. The CDR3 reads CASSDRRGPSSYEQYF. The CDR3 DNA reads TGTGCCAGCAGTGACCGGAGGGGACCCTCCTCCTACGAGCAGTACTTC.

This clonotype occurred many times. V and J are TRBV28 and TRBJ1-2; D might be TRBD1 (5 bases). The germline CDR1 and CDR2 sequences are MDHEN and SYDVKM. Trimming cost V 6 bases and J 3 bases, with 11 bases left between them. CDR3 length: 13 residues. CDR3 DNA: TGTGCCAGCAGGGGCGGGGGATACTATGGCTACACCTTC. Translated, it gives CASRGGGYYGYTF.

This clonotype was observed many times. This chain joins TRBV11-2 and TRBJ1-5, with D possibly matching TRBD1 (5 bases). The CDR3 has 14 amino acids. Trimming cost V 0 bases and J 7 bases, with 10 bases left between them. CDR1 is SGHAT, CDR2 FQNNGV, per germline. The CDR3 is CASSLEGLGQPQHF. The CDR3 DNA reads TGTGCCAGCAGCTTAGAGGGGCTGGGACAGCCCCAGCATTTT.

This clonotype came up many times. CDR3 in DNA: TGTGCCAGCAGATTTGAGAGGCGCGGGAGGTTAGGAGATACGCAGTATTTT. This encodes CASRFERRGRLGDTQYF. The gene calls are TRBV7-9 and TRBJ2-3; 8 bases map to TRBD2. This CDR3 is built from 17 residues. V was clipped by 6 bases and J by 5 bases; unmatched bases: 16. The germline gives CDR1 SEHNR, CDR2 FQNEAQ (reference sequence).

The chain combines TRBV7-2 with TRBJ2-3; 7 bases are shared with TRBD1. The germline V gene encodes CDR1 SGHTA and CDR2 FQGNSA. After removal of 9 bases from V and 1 base from J, the junction contained 7 bases not matched to a gene. The CDR3 totals 14 residues. The CDR3 loop is CASDRVRGTDTQYF. DNA for the CDR3: TGTGCCAGTGACAGGGTCAGAGGCACAGATACGCAGTATTTT.